These 25 T cell receptor beta chains originate from one sample sequenced in a study of CD8 T cells in ankylosing spondylitis. TCRdb re-called the 5' RACE reads through MiXCR, storing one row per CDR3 protein. Of 310,000 or so distinct CDR3 sequences detected, about 19% appear once; the ten largest clones hold roughly 8%. Sequenced input: blood, either unsorted or a sorted T cell fraction (not recorded which). Every receptor here comes from a male donor with ankylosing spondylitis or in good health (not recorded which).

A few counts support this clonotype. As DNA, the CDR3 is TGTGCCAGCACCACAGCGGGGGGGGAGACCCAGTACTTC. As protein: CASTTAGGETQYF. The chain joins TRBV12-3 or TRBV12-4 to TRBJ2-5; 10 bases line up with TRBD2. This CDR3 spans 13 amino acids. With 7 bases clipped from V and 5 bases from J, the junction kept 4 bases outside the gene matches.

This clonotype was picked up many times. This chain connects TRBV4-2 to TRBJ2-3; TRBD2 agrees at 13 bases. This CDR3 is 18 amino acids long. Germline V gene data show CDR1 as LGHNA and CDR2 as YNFKEQ. J gave up 0 bases and V 3 bases, and 6 bases lay outside the gene matches. CDR3 nucleotides: TGTGCCAGCAGCCAGAGACTAGCGGGAGGCCAGAGCACAGATACGCAGTATTTT. This gives the protein CASSQRLAGGQSTDTQYF.

This clonotype was observed a few times. This sequence joins TRBV30 and TRBJ2-5; 7 positions agree with TRBD2. Per germline, CDR1 GTSNPN and CDR2 SVGIG (reference sequence). This CDR3 contains 16 residues. V lost 3 bases and J lost 3; bases outside the gene matches: 13. The CDR3 DNA follows: TGTGCCTGGAGGACGGGTTTCGGGGGGAGTAAAGAGACCCAGTACTTC. Amino acid sequence: CAWRTGFGGSKETQYF.

This chain uses TRBV6-5 with TRBJ2-5; 7 bases fit TRBD1. The ends lost 2 bases at V and 2 bases at J; junction bases unmatched: 5. The CDR3 has 15 residues. The germline gives CDR1 MNHEY, CDR2 SVGAGI. The CDR3 nucleotides are TGTGCCAGCAGTTACCCTCACAGGGGACAAGAGACCCAGTACTTC. Protein: CASSYPHRGQETQYF.

This clonotype was found a few times. The V gene is TRBV29-1, the J gene TRBJ1-5, with D tentatively TRBD1 (5 bases). V was shortened by 5 bases and J by 4 bases, with 15 bases between the two germline ends. The CDR3 runs to 14 residues. Germline lookup yields CDR1 SQVTM and CDR2 ANQGSEA. The chain's CDR3 is CSVRDSIGNQPQHF. CDR3 bases: TGCAGCGTTCGTGACAGTATAGGGAATCAGCCCCAGCATTTT.

This clonotype was picked up a small number of times. The chain carries TRBV7-9 and TRBJ2-2; D not certain. The length of the CDR3 is 15 residues. V was pared by 1 base and J by 2 bases, with 8 bases between. The germline V gene has CDR1 SEHNR and CDR2 FQNEAQ (reference sequence). In DNA, the CDR3 is TGTGCCAGCAGCTTAGTCCCTCGTAACACCGGGGAGCTGTTTTTT. Protein: CASSLVPRNTGELFF.

This clonotype was counted at least ten times. This sequence joins TRBV28 and TRBJ1-4, with D possibly TRBD1 on 6 matching bases. Germline V gives CDR1 MDHEN, CDR2 SYDVKM. Between the trimmed V and J ends, which lost 8 bases and 10 bases, there was a span of 20 bases. This CDR3 is 14 amino acids long. The CDR3 sequence: CASQPAGEYGKLFF. The CDR3 DNA sequence: TGTGCCAGCCAACCGGCAGGGGAATACGGAAAACTGTTTTTT.

This clonotype has a handful of counts. The V and J genes are TRBV20-1 and TRBJ2-2; TRBD1 agrees at 8 bases. Germline CDR1 and CDR2: DFQATT and SNEGSKA (reference sequence). V gave up 7 bases and J gave up 1 base; unmatched junction bases: 5. CDR3 length: 14 residues. The DNA of the CDR3 is TGCAGTGGGACCGGGACAGGGAACACCGGGGAGCTGTTTTTT. This gives the protein CSGTGTGNTGELFF.

This clonotype was recorded a few times. V is TRBV9 and J is TRBJ2-3; TRBD1 matches at 9 bases. V lost 4 bases to trimming and J lost 2 bases; unmatched junction nucleotides: 5. CDR1 SGDLS and CDR2 YYNGEE come from the germline V gene. There are 15 residues in the CDR3. The DNA for the CDR3 is TGTGCCAGCAGCACAGGGGGCCTCTCCACAGATACGCAGTATTTT. It codes for CASSTGGLSTDTQYF. Complete variable domain (other parts from reference TRBV9 and TRBJ2-3): DSGVTQTPKHLITATGQRVTLRCSPRSGDLSVYWYQQSLDQGLQFLIQYYNGEERAKGNILERFSAQQFPDLHSELNLSSLELGDSALYFCASSTGGLSTDTQYFGPGTRLTVL.

This sequence joins TRBV11-2 and TRBJ2-1; TRBD2 matches 12 bases. CDR1 SGHAT and CDR2 FQNNGV come from the germline V gene. The trim removed 1 base at V and 3 bases at J, leaving 7 bases unmatched. There are 18 residues in the CDR3. The CDR3 region has the DNA TGTGCCAGCAGCTTAGGTGGACTAGCGGGACGCTACTACAATGAGCAGTTCTTC. Translation: CASSLGGLAGRYYNEQFF.

This clonotype was seen a handful of times. J is TRBJ2-5 and V is TRBV9, with 9 bases that match TRBD2. Trimming removed 0 bases from V and 1 base from J; junction bases left unmatched: 4. This CDR3 comprises 16 residues. Per the germline V gene, CDR1 is SGDLS and CDR2 is YYNGEE. CDR3 DNA: TGTGCCAGCAGCGTAGGTGCGCGGGGGGGCCAAGAGACCCAGTACTTC. This codes for CASSVGARGGQETQYF.

The V and J genes are TRBV25-1 and TRBJ1-6; D is unresolved. The germline gives CDR1 MGHDK, CDR2 SYGVNS. V was cut by 0 bases and J by 8 bases, with 17 bases left in between. The CDR3 contains 17 residues. CDR3 DNA sequence: TGTGCCAGCAGTGAATATGTTGGTTGGACGCGCGATTCACCCCTCCACTTT. This sequence encodes CASSEYVGWTRDSPLHF. The variable domain in full, completed from reference TRBV25-1 and TRBJ1-6, reads EADIYQTPRYLVIGTGKKITLECSQTMGHDKMYWYQQDPGMELHLIHYSYGVNSTEKGDLSSESTVSRIRTEHFPLTLESARPSHTSQYLCASSEYVGWTRDSPLHFGNGTRLTVT.

This clonotype was detected only a few times. The chain has TRBV12-3 or TRBV12-4 and TRBJ2-3; TRBD1 is a possible D gene (6 bases). Trimming cost V 6 bases and J 6 bases, with 22 bases left between them. This CDR3 spans 16 amino acids. CDR3 DNA: TGTGCCAGCAGCGGGCAGGGGCGTCTGGGGAGTGATACGCAGTATTTT. Its protein product is CASSGQGRLGSDTQYF.

This clonotype was seen more than once but under ten times. The V and J genes are TRBV10-1 and TRBJ2-1; 9 bases are shared with TRBD2. CDR1 and CDR2 from the germline V gene are WNHNN and SYGVQD (reference sequence). J gave up 8 bases and V 5 bases, and 10 bases lay outside the gene matches. This CDR3 contains 15 residues. The CDR3 sequence: CASSRTGLAWDEQFF. The CDR3 DNA sequence: TGCGCCAGCAGTCGCACGGGACTAGCCTGGGATGAGCAGTTCTTC.

The gene calls are TRBV7-2 and TRBJ1-4, with D perhaps TRBD1 (6 bases). CDR1 is SGHTA, CDR2 FQGNSA, per germline. This CDR3 comprises 13 residues. Trimming cost V 6 bases and J 7 bases, with 12 bases left between them. The CDR3, as DNA: TGTGCCAGCAGAGAAGGGACATCTGAAAAACTGTTTTTT. Translated, it gives CASREGTSEKLFF.

This clonotype was recorded many times. The V and J genes are TRBV21-1 and TRBJ2-3; the table's D call, TRBD2, was not checked against the DNA. TRBV21-1 is a recognized pseudogene. The CDR3 has 15 amino acids. Written as DNA, the CDR3 is TGTGCCAGCAGCCCTCCGGGACTAGCGGAAGATACGCAGTATTTT. Protein product: CASSPPGLAEDTQYF.

This rearrangement joins TRBV6-2 or TRBV6-3 to TRBJ2-1; 11 positions agree with TRBD2. The CDR3 is 15 amino acids. From germline, CDR1 is MNHEY and CDR2 SVGEGT. Trimming cost V 7 bases and J 4 bases; bases outside gene matches: 6. The CDR3 DNA is TGTGCCAGCAATAGCGGGGGGGCCTTGTACAATGAGCAGTTCTTC. Residues: CASNSGGALYNEQFF.

J is TRBJ2-7 and V is TRBV15, with D possibly TRBD1 on 5 matching bases. Germline V gene sequence: CDR1 LNHNV, CDR2 YYDKDF (reference sequence). The CDR3 loop spans 15 amino acids. V lost 0 bases and J 5 bases, leaving 14 bases between the germline ends. The CDR3 loop is CATSRDQVRVHEQYV. The CDR3 DNA sequence: TGTGCCACCAGCAGAGATCAGGTCAGGGTCCACGAGCAGTACGTC.

V is TRBV28 and J is TRBJ2-3, with 10 bases lining up with TRBD2. The CDR3 sequence is 17 residues long. J gave up 5 bases and V 6 bases, and 14 bases lay outside the gene matches. Per the germline V gene, CDR1 is MDHEN and CDR2 is SYDVKM. The CDR3 region is CASSPPGLAALIDTQYF. In nucleotides, the CDR3 is TGTGCCAGCAGCCCACCAGGACTAGCGGCCCTCATAGATACGCAGTATTTT. Variable domain in full (rest from reference TRBV28 and TRBJ2-3): DVKVTQSSRYLVKRTGEKVFLECVQDMDHENMFWYRQDPGLGLRLIYFSYDVKMKEKGDIPEGYSVSREKKERFSLILESASTNQTSMYLCASSPPGLAALIDTQYFGPGTRLTVL.

The rearrangement joins TRBV24-1 to TRBJ1-1; the D is unclear. This CDR3 has 12 amino acids. V lost 9 bases, J lost 3 bases, and 10 bases lay in between. Germline assignment: CDR1 KGHDR and CDR2 SFDVKD. The CDR3 region has the DNA TGTGCCACCCGCGGGAGGGACACTGAAGCTTTCTTT. This codes for CATRGRDTEAFF.

This clonotype was detected only a few times. The rearrangement joins TRBV20-1 to TRBJ2-1; 12 bases fit TRBD2. The CDR3 contains 14 residues. Trimming at V came to 2 bases and at J to 6 bases, leaving 2 bases not matched to a gene. Per germline, CDR1 DFQATT and CDR2 SNEGSKA (reference sequence). CDR3 region: CSARLAGGINEQFF. The CDR3 nucleotides read TGCAGTGCTAGACTAGCGGGGGGGATCAATGAGCAGTTCTTC.

This clonotype has only a few counts. The chain carries TRBV5-1 and TRBJ1-1; TRBD1 might be the D (5 bases). This CDR3 region has 13 residues. Per germline, CDR1 SGHRS and CDR2 YFSETQ. Trimming took off 5 bases at V and 5 bases at J, with 13 bases between the two ends. This CDR3 is CASSRDGRTEAFF. The DNA for the CDR3 is TGCGCCAGCAGTCGGGACGGGAGGACTGAAGCTTTCTTT. The full variable domain, its missing parts supplied by reference TRBV5-1 and TRBJ1-1, is KAGVTQTPRYLIKTRGQQVTLSCSPISGHRSVSWYQQTPGQGLQFLFEYFSETQRNKGNFPGRFSGRQFSNSRSEMNVSTLELGDSALYLCASSRDGRTEAFFGQGTRLTVV.

The rearrangement joins TRBV3-1 to TRBJ1-1; 7 bases are shared with TRBD1. The junction had 10 bases not matched to a gene; V was cut back by 7 bases and J by 11 bases. The CDR3 totals 12 residues. Germline V gives CDR1 LGHDT, CDR2 YNNKEL (reference sequence). The CDR3 here is CASNSAGGEAFF. CDR3 sequence (DNA): TGTGCCAGCAACTCCGCAGGGGGGGAGGCTTTCTTT.

This clonotype has a handful of counts. The CDR3 reads CASSPERTSGRAGNEQFF. CDR3 DNA sequence: TGTGCCAGCAGCCCCGAACGGACTAGCGGGAGGGCCGGGAATGAGCAGTTCTTC. The V gene is TRBV12-1, the J gene TRBJ2-1; the table's D gene call, TRBD2, was not cross checked with the DNA. TRBV12-1 is assigned pseudogene status. CDR3 length: 18 residues.

The rearrangement joins TRBV5-1 to TRBJ2-2; no clear D gene. The CDR3 extends over 13 amino acids. V lost 3 bases, J lost 3 bases, and 6 bases lay in between. Germline V gene data show CDR1 as SGHRS and CDR2 as YFSETQ. This CDR3 reads CASSSGDTGELFF. CDR3 nucleotide sequence: TGCGCCAGCAGCTCCGGAGACACCGGGGAGCTGTTTTTT.